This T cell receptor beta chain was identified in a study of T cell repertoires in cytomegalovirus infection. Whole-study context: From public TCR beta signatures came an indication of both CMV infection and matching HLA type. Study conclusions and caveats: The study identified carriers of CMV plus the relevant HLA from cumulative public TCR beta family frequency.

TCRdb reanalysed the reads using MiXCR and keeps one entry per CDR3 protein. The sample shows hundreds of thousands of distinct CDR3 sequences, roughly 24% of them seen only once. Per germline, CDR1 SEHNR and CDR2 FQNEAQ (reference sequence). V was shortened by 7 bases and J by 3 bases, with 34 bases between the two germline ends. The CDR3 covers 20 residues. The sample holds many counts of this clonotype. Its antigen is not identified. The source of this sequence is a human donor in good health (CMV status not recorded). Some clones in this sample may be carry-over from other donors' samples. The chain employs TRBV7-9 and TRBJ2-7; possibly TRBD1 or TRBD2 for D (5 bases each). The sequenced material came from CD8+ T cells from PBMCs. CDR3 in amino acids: CASTSGLAEGFPHPRYEQYF. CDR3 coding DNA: TGTGCCAGCACCTCGGGGTTAGCCGAGGGGTTCCCACACCCACGCTACGAGCAGTACTTC.